The 22 T cell receptor beta chains reported below all come from one sample, sequenced in a study of cytomegalovirus exposure and HLA in healthy donors. TCRdb's copy holds only in-frame clones and misses some; the assay was immunoSEQ multiplex PCR. The data hold 200,000 to 250,000 clones, with 83% observed a single time. The material sequenced was PBMCs. The receptor set was obtained from a woman between 18 and 29 years old in good health and CMV-seronegative.

The chain carries TRBV5-4 and TRBJ2-5; no definite D call. Germline V CDR1 and CDR2: SGHNT, YYREEE (reference sequence). This CDR3 contains 13 residues. Trimming stripped 2 bases from V and 2 bases from J, with 7 bases between. CDR3 amino acids: CASSFSLQETQYF. The CDR3 region has the DNA TGTGCCAGCAGCTTCTCATTACAAGAGACCCAGTACTTC.

V is TRBV27 and J is TRBJ1-5, with unresolved D. Trimming removed 5 bases from V and 0 bases from J, with 14 bases in between. The CDR3 sequence is 16 residues long. Per germline, CDR1 MNHEY and CDR2 SMNVEV (reference sequence). This CDR3 reads CASSPRPLVSNQPQHF. The DNA for the CDR3 is TGTGCCAGCAGTCCCCGGCCCTTAGTTAGCAATCAGCCCCAGCATTTT.

The V call is TRBV6-1, the J call TRBJ2-7; TRBD1 agrees at 10 bases. V shed 6 bases, J shed 6 bases, and the junction held 8 bases outside the gene matches. The CDR3 has 14 amino acids. The germline V gene has CDR1 MNHNS and CDR2 SASEGT. This CDR3 reads CASSGTGVSSEQYF. The DNA for the CDR3 is TGTGCCAGCAGCGGGACAGGGGTTAGCTCCGAGCAGTACTTC.

V is TRBV5-1 and J is TRBJ1-1; D gene uncertain. The germline CDR1 and CDR2 sequences are SGHRS and YFSETQ. CDR3 length equals 13 residues. The V end was cut by 1 base, the J end by 0 bases, with 4 bases between. The chain's CDR3 is CASSLNLNTEAFF. CDR3 DNA sequence: TGCGCCAGCAGCTTGAACTTGAACACTGAAGCTTTCTTT.

The rearrangement links TRBV6-6 to TRBJ2-1, with 7 bases identical to TRBD1. V trimming: 2 bases; J trimming: 1 base; junction bases outside the gene matches: 2. This CDR3 contains 15 residues. Germline CDR1 MNHNY, CDR2 SVGAGI (reference sequence). This CDR3 reads CASSYDRESYNEQFF. DNA for the CDR3: TGTGCCAGCAGTTACGACAGGGAGTCCTACAATGAGCAGTTCTTC.

This chain connects TRBV15 to TRBJ1-4; a possible D gene is TRBD1 (5 bases). V lost 5 bases and J 10 bases, leaving 8 bases between the germline ends. Germline assignment: CDR1 LNHNV and CDR2 YYDKDF (reference sequence). The CDR3 is made up of 11 amino acids. The DNA for the CDR3 is TGTGCCACCAGCCCCGGGACAAAACTGTTTTTT. It codes for CATSPGTKLFF.

The chain joins TRBV6-1 to TRBJ2-7; no reliable D call. Germline assignment: CDR1 MNHNS and CDR2 SASEGT. The CDR3 runs to 15 residues. Trimming cost V 6 bases and J 0 bases, with 15 bases left between them. CDR3 in amino acids: CASSWGHPSSYEQYF. The CDR3 bases are TGTGCCAGCAGCTGGGGTCACCCAAGCTCCTACGAGCAGTACTTC.

The CDR3 loop reads CASKPEGGHQYGYTF. As DNA, the CDR3 is TGTGCCAGCAAGCCCGAAGGGGGGCATCAGTATGGCTACACCTTC. V is TRBV6-5 and J is TRBJ1-2, with D possibly being TRBD1 (6 bases). CDR3 length equals 15 residues. CDR1 and CDR2 from the germline V gene are MNHEY and SVGAGI. The V end lost 7 bases, the J end lost 5 bases, and 20 bases lay between the germline ends.

The rearrangement links TRBV7-8 to TRBJ1-5; TRBD1 matches at 7 bases. Germline loops: CDR1 SGHVS, CDR2 FQNEAQ. The V gene end was trimmed by 5 bases and the J gene end by 4 bases; junction bases not matched to a gene: 8. The CDR3 has 15 residues. CDR3 in amino acids: CASSPGGVGNQPQHF. The CDR3 DNA is TGTGCCAGCAGCCCAGGGGGGGTTGGGAATCAGCCCCAGCATTTT.

The rearrangement joins TRBV30 to TRBJ2-7; either TRBD1 or TRBD2 may supply D (5 bases each). The CDR3 totals 13 residues. Germline CDR1 is GTSNPN and CDR2 is SVGIG (reference sequence). The V gene lost 7 bases and the J gene lost 2 bases, with 15 bases spanning the gap. The DNA of the CDR3 is TGTGCCTTGGGGCCTGGGGAGACCTACGAGCAGTACTTC. Protein: CALGPGETYEQYF.

The chain recombines TRBV14 with TRBJ2-7; possible D gene TRBD1, 6 bases. Deletions cut 6 bases from V and 0 bases from J, with 12 bases between. There are 14 residues in the CDR3. Germline V CDR1 and CDR2: SGHDN, FVKESK. For the CDR3, the DNA is TGTGCCAGCAGATCGGCAGGGGTCTCCTACGAGCAGTACTTC. It is translated as CASRSAGVSYEQYF. Complete variable domain (other parts from reference TRBV14 and TRBJ2-7): EAGVTQFPSHSVIEKGQTVTLRCDPISGHDNLYWYRRVMGKEIKFLLHFVKESKQDESGMPNNRFLAERTGGTYSTLKVQPAELEDSGVYFCASRSAGVSYEQYFGPGTRLTVT.

The chain joins TRBV9 to TRBJ2-3, with D perhaps matching TRBD2 (5 bases). The V end lost 6 bases, the J end lost 4 bases, and 12 bases lay between the germline ends. CDR1 and CDR2 from the germline V gene are SGDLS and YYNGEE. There are 13 residues in the CDR3. CDR3 DNA: TGTGCCAGCACAGGCGGGCCGGCAGATACGCAGTATTTT. Protein sequence: CASTGGPADTQYF.

The chain combines TRBV19 with TRBJ2-7, with D unclear. This CDR3 has 15 residues. Germline V gene data show CDR1 as LNHDA and CDR2 as SQIVND (reference sequence). V was shortened by 0 bases and J by 5 bases, with 14 bases between the two germline ends. Here the CDR3 reads CASSIEAVGRDEQYF. The CDR3 region has the DNA TGTGCCAGTAGTATAGAGGCGGTCGGGCGAGACGAGCAGTACTTC.

This clone was counted once. The chain joins TRBV5-6 to TRBJ1-2, with TRBD1 matching over 8 bases. Germline assignment: CDR1 SGHDT and CDR2 YYEEEE. V gave up 5 bases and J gave up 8 bases; unmatched junction bases: 14. The CDR3 has 15 residues. The CDR3 here is CASRQPGGAFFGYTF. The CDR3 DNA follows: TGTGCCAGCAGACAACCAGGGGGCGCGTTCTTCGGCTACACCTTC.

The J gene is TRBJ1-4, the V gene TRBV2; a weak D match, TRBD1 (6 bases). Germline V gene lookup returns CDR1 SNHLY and CDR2 FYNNEI. V was cut by 2 bases and J by 0 bases, with 13 bases left in between. The CDR3 has 17 amino acids. The DNA of the CDR3 is TGTGCCAGCAGTGAAATAGGGGGGGCCGCAACTAATGAAAAACTGTTTTTT. Translating it yields CASSEIGGAATNEKLFF.

The chain uses TRBV19 and TRBJ1-2; D not certain. The CDR3 is 13 residues long. Trimming took off 5 bases at V and 1 base at J, with 8 bases between the two ends. The V gene's germline CDR1 is LNHDA and CDR2 SQIVND (reference sequence). CDR3 DNA sequence: TGTGCCAGTAGTTCCGGGGTTAACTATGGCTACACCTTC. This translates into CASSSGVNYGYTF.

The chain combines TRBV6-1 with TRBJ1-2; 12 positions match TRBD1. Germline V lookup: CDR1 MNHNS, CDR2 SASEGT. The ends lost 4 bases at V and 8 bases at J; junction bases unmatched: 5. The CDR3 spans 14 residues. CDR3 DNA: TGTGCCAGCAGTGCGGGACAGGGGGCGGAGGGCTACACCTTC. This gives the protein CASSAGQGAEGYTF.

The rearrangement links TRBV30 to TRBJ1-2; TRBD1 might be the D (5 bases). Trimming removed 3 bases from V and 5 bases from J, with 19 bases in between. The germline gives CDR1 GTSNPN, CDR2 SVGIG (reference sequence). The CDR3 spans 15 residues. The CDR3 DNA reads as TGTGCCTGGAGCGAAAAGGGACGGAGAATATATGGCTACACCTTC. Protein sequence: CAWSEKGRRIYGYTF. Drawing the rest from reference TRBV30 and TRBJ1-2, the complete variable domain is SQTIHQWPATLVQPVGSPLSLECTVEGTSNPNLYWYRQAAGRGLQLLFYSVGIGQISSEVPQNLSASRPQDRQFILSSKKLLLSDSGFYLCAWSEKGRRIYGYTFGSGTRLTVV.

This chain joins TRBV9 and TRBJ2-1, with a weak D call TRBD2 (6 bases). V lost 0 bases, J lost 3 bases, and 10 bases lay in between. This CDR3 has 15 residues. Germline loops: CDR1 SGDLS, CDR2 YYNGEE. CDR3 DNA sequence: TGTGCCAGCAGCGTAGAGGTAGCGGTCTACAATGAGCAGTTCTTC. Translated, it gives CASSVEVAVYNEQFF.

V gene TRBV5-4 combines with J gene TRBJ2-1; 7 bases align to TRBD2. CDR1 and CDR2 from the germline V gene are SGHNT and YYREEE (reference sequence). V shed 0 bases, J shed 4 bases, and the junction held 10 bases outside the gene matches. The CDR3 runs to 17 residues. CDR3 protein: CASSLGASGPKYNEQFF. Written as DNA, the CDR3 is TGTGCCAGCAGCTTGGGGGCTAGCGGCCCAAAGTACAATGAGCAGTTCTTC. Supplemented by reference TRBV5-4 and TRBJ2-1, the full variable domain reads ETGVTQSPTHLIKTRGQQVTLRCSSQSGHNTVSWYQQALGQGPQFIFQYYREEENGRGNFPPRFSGLQFPNYSSELNVNALELDDSALYLCASSLGASGPKYNEQFFGPGTRLTVL.

The chain uses TRBV28 and TRBJ1-5; D gene ambiguous. CDR1 is MDHEN, CDR2 SYDVKM, per germline. Deletions cut 11 bases from V and 0 bases from J, with 11 bases between. The length of the CDR3 is 13 residues. CDR3 sequence: CAGGQDSNQPQHF. Written as DNA, the CDR3 is TGTGCCGGAGGGCAGGATAGCAATCAGCCCCAGCATTTT. The whole variable domain, filled in from reference TRBV28 and TRBJ1-5, reads DVKVTQSSRYLVKRTGEKVFLECVQDMDHENMFWYRQDPGLGLRLIYFSYDVKMKEKGDIPEGYSVSREKKERFSLILESASTNQTSMYLCAGGQDSNQPQHFGDGTRLSIL.

This chain joins TRBV9 and TRBJ2-5; the D call may be TRBD1 or TRBD2 (6 bases each). With 3 bases removed from V and 2 bases from J, the gap between germline ends came to 17 bases. CDR3 length equals 16 residues. Germline V gene data show CDR1 as SGDLS and CDR2 as YYNGEE. The chain's CDR3 is CASSAEGGGRQETQYF. Written as DNA, the CDR3 is TGTGCCAGCAGCGCCGAAGGGGGAGGCAGACAAGAGACCCAGTACTTC.